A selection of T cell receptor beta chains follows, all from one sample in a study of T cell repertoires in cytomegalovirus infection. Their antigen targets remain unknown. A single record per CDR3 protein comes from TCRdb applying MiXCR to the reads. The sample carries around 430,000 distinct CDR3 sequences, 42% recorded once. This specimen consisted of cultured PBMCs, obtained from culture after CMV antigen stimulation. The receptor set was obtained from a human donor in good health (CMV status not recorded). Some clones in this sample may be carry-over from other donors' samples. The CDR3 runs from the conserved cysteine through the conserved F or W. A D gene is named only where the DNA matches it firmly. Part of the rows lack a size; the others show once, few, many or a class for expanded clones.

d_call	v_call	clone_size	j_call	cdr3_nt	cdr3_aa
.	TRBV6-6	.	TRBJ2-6	TGTGCCAGCAGTGCAGGGTACGGGGCCAACGTCCTGACTTTC	CASSAGYGANVLTF
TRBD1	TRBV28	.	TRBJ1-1	TGTGCCAGCAGTGGCTTACCGGACAGGGAAAACACTGAAGCTTTCTTT	CASSGLPDRENTEAFF
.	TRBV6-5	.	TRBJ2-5	TGTGCCAGCAGTTACTCTTCCCTGGGTAATTGGGAGACCCAGTACTTC	CASSYSSLGNWETQYF
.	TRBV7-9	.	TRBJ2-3	TGTGCCAGCAGCTTAGGGCGACAGGAGAGCACAGATACGCAGTATTTT	CASSLGRQESTDTQYF
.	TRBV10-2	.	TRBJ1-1	TGCGCCAGCAGTGAATATCTCCTCGGAGGTACTGAAGCTTTCTTT	CASSEYLLGGTEAFF
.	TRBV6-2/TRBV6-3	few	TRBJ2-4	TGTGCCAGCAGTCGGGTCGTCGATCCCAAAAACATTCAGTACTTC	CASSRVVDPKNIQYF
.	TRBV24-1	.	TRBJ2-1	TGTGCCACCAGTGATTCCAGGGTTAGCTCCTACAATGAGCAGTTCTTC	CATSDSRVSSYNEQFF
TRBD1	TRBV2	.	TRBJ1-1	TGTGCCAGCAGTGCGGGCAGGGGGGATACTGAAGCTTTCTTT	CASSAGRGDTEAFF
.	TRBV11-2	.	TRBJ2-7	TGTGCCAGCAGCTTGGAAGGCGGCGCCTACGAGCAGTACTTC	CASSLEGGAYEQYF
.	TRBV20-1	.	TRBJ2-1	TGCAGTGCTAGAGGTGAGCTGCCCAGCTCCTACAATGAGCAGTTCTTC	CSARGELPSSYNEQFF
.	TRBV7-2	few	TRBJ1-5	TGTGCCAGCAGCTTTGTGCGAGGGCAGCCCCAGCATTTT	CASSFVRGQPQHF